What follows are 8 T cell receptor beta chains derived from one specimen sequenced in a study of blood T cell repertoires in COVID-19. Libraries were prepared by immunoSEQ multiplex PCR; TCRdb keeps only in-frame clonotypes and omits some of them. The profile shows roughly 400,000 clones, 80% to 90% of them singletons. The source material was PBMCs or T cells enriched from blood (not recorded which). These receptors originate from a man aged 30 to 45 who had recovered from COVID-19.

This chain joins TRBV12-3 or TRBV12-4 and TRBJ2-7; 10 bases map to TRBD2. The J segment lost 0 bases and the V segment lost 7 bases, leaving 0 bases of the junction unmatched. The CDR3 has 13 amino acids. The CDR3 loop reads CASTSGSSYEQYF. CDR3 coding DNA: TGTGCCAGCACTAGCGGGAGCTCCTACGAGCAGTACTTC.

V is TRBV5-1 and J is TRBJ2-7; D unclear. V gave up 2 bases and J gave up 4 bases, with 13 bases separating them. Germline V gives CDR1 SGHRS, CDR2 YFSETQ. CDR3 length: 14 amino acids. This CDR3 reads CASSFGNGLYEQYF. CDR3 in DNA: TGCGCCAGCAGCTTTGGTAACGGGTTGTACGAGCAGTACTTC.

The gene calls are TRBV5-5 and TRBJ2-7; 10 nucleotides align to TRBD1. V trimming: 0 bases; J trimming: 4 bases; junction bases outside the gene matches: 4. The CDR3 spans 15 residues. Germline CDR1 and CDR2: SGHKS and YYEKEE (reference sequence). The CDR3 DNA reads TGTGCCAGCAGCTTGGTGGGGACAGGGGTGTACGAGCAGTACTTC. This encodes CASSLVGTGVYEQYF.

CDR3 residues: CASSQDSSGNGETQYF. The DNA for the CDR3 is TGTGCCAGCAGCCAAGATTCCAGCGGGAATGGGGAGACCCAGTACTTC. This chain links TRBV4-2 with TRBJ2-5; 7 bases match TRBD2. The CDR3 covers 16 residues. J lost 5 bases, V lost 0 bases, and 9 bases had no gene match. CDR1 is LGHNA, CDR2 YNFKEQ, per germline.

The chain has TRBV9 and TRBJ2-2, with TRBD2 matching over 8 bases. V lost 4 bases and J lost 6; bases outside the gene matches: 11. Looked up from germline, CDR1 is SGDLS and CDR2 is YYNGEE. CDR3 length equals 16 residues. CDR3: CASSKASGHSSGELFF. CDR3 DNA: TGTGCCAGCAGCAAAGCTAGCGGGCATTCCTCCGGGGAGCTGTTTTTT.

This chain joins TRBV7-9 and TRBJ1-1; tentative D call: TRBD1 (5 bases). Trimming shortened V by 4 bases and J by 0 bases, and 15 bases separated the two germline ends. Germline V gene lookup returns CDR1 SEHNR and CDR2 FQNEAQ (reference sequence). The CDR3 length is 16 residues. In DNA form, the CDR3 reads TGTGCCAGCAGCTCCCGGGACGGGGGAATGAACACTGAAGCTTTCTTT. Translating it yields CASSSRDGGMNTEAFF. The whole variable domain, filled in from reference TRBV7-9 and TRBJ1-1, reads DTGVSQNPRHKITKRGQNVTFRCDPISEHNRLYWYRQTLGQGPEFLTYFQNEAQLEKSRLLSDRFSAERPKGSFSTLEIQRTEQGDSAMYLCASSSRDGGMNTEAFFGQGTRLTVV.

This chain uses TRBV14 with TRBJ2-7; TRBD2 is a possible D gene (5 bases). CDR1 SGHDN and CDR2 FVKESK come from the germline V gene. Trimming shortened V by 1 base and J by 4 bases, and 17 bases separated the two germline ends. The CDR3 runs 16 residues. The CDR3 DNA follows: TGTGCCAGCAGCCAAGTATTTTGGGGAGAAACGTACGAGCAGTACTTC. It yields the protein CASSQVFWGETYEQYF. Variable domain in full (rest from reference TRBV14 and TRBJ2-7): EAGVTQFPSHSVIEKGQTVTLRCDPISGHDNLYWYRRVMGKEIKFLLHFVKESKQDESGMPNNRFLAERTGGTYSTLKVQPAELEDSGVYFCASSQVFWGETYEQYFGPGTRLTVT.

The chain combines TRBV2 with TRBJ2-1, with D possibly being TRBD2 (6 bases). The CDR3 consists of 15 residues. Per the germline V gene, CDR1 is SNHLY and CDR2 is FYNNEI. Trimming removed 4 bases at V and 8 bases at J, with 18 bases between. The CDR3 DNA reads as TGTGCCAGCAGTGGGGGCGGGACGAGGAGGGATGAGCAGTTCTTC. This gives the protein CASSGGGTRRDEQFF.